Following are 6 T cell receptor beta chains from one sample sequenced in a study of blood T cell repertoires in COVID-19. Generated by immunoSEQ multiplex PCR, the TCRdb table keeps only in-frame clones and is missing some. The profile shows some 200,000 clones, just over 90% of them singletons. The sample consisted of peripheral blood. The origin of the receptors is a man aged 25-40 years with acute or convalescent COVID-19.

The CDR3 nucleotides are TGTGCCAGCAGCCGACAGGGGAATGGCGAAAAACTGTTTTTT. Translating gives CASSRQGNGEKLFF. The rearrangement uses TRBV5-5 and TRBJ1-4; 8 bases align to TRBD1. CDR3 length equals 14 residues. From germline, CDR1 is SGHKS and CDR2 YYEKEE (reference sequence). The J segment lost 8 bases and the V segment lost 4 bases, leaving 7 bases of the junction unmatched.

The count of this clone is one. The chain couples TRBV11-2 to TRBJ2-3; TRBD2 might be the D (6 bases). V lost 7 bases, J lost 1 base, and 12 bases lay in between. Germline-derived CDR1 and CDR2 are SGHAT and FQNNGV. The CDR3 runs 14 residues. Written as DNA, the CDR3 is TGTGCCAGCACCCTGATAGCGGGCACAGATACGCAGTATTTT. Amino acids: CASTLIAGTDTQYF. Full variable domain (missing parts from reference TRBV11-2 and TRBJ2-3): EAGVAQSPRYKIIEKRQSVAFWCNPISGHATLYWYQQILGQGPKLLIQFQNNGVVDDSQLPKDRFSAERLKGVDSTLKIQPAKLEDSAVYLCASTLIAGTDTQYFGPGTRLTVL.

The chain is built from TRBV3-1 (or the pseudogene TRBV3-2) and TRBJ2-1, with TRBD2 identical over 11 bases. After removal of 4 bases from V and 6 bases from J, the junction contained 8 bases not matched to a gene. The germline CDR1 and CDR2 sequences are LGHDT and YNNKEL (reference sequence). The CDR3 is 16 amino acids. CDR3 region: CASSRDLAGGSNEQFF. Written as DNA, the CDR3 is TGTGCCAGCAGCCGGGATCTAGCGGGAGGTAGCAATGAGCAGTTCTTC.

J is TRBJ1-1 and V is TRBV9; 11 bases agree with TRBD1. Per germline, CDR1 SGDLS and CDR2 YYNGEE. Losses at the gene ends were 0 bases for V and 4 bases for J; bases not matched to a gene: 5. CDR3 size: 16 residues. This chain's CDR3 is CASSVGWGQGGTEAFF. CDR3 sequence (DNA): TGTGCCAGCAGCGTAGGATGGGGACAGGGGGGCACTGAAGCTTTCTTT.

The rearrangement joins TRBV2 to TRBJ2-1; the D gene is possibly TRBD2 (5 bases). This CDR3 region has 14 residues. V lost 6 bases to trimming and J lost 2 bases, with 11 bases between them. Germline values: CDR1 SNHLY, CDR2 FYNNEI. The CDR3 region is CASRKGSTYNEQFF. The CDR3 DNA sequence: TGTGCCAGCAGGAAAGGGAGTACCTACAATGAGCAGTTCTTC.

The chain carries TRBV28 and TRBJ1-3, with TRBD1 identical over 8 bases. CDR1 and CDR2 from the germline V gene are MDHEN and SYDVKM. The CDR3 consists of 15 residues. The trim removed 5 bases at V and 4 bases at J, leaving 7 bases unmatched. The DNA for the CDR3 is TGTGCCAGCAGTCCAGGGGGCGCGAAAGGAAACACCATATATTTT. Translated: CASSPGGAKGNTIYF.